The sequence of this T cell receptor beta chain was determined in a study of graft-versus-host responses after intestinal transplantation. Study results and caveats: The presence of high graft-versus-host to host-versus-graft clonal ratios in allografts characterized patients with graft-donor T cell macrochimerism.

Worth noting for this clone: The target antigen is unknown.

Method: immunoSEQ multiplex PCR; TCRdb's copy keeps in-frame clones and lacks some. The table lists 20,000 or so clones, 75% to 90% of them singletons, with 0.9% to 1% in the top ten. Trimming took 0 bases from V and 0 from J; bases not matched to a gene: 5. The CDR3 is 16 residues long. Germline CDR1 is LGHNA and CDR2 is YNFKEQ. The clonotype was recovered from a human patient who received an intestinal transplant, so some T cells may come from the graft donor. The chain employs TRBV4-2 and TRBJ2-7; TRBD1 matches 7 bases. The sample consisted of PBMCs, taken more than 450 days after intestinal transplant. The CDR3 protein is CASSQDPAGGSYEQYF. In nucleotides, the CDR3 is TGTGCCAGCAGCCAAGATCCGGCAGGGGGCTCCTACGAGCAGTACTTC.